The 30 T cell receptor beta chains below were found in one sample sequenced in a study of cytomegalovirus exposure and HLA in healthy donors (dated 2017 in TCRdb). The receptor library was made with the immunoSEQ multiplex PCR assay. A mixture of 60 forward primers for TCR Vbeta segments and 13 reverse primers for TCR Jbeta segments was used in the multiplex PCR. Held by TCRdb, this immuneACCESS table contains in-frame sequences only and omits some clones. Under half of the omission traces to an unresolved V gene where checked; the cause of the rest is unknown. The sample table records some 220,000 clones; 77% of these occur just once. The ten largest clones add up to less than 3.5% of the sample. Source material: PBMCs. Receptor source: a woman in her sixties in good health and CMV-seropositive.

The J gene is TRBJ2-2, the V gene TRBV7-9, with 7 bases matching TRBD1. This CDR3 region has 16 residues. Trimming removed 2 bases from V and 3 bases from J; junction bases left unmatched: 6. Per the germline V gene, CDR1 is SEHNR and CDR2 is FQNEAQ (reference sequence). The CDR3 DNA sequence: TGTGCCAGCAGCTTAAGACAGGGTCCAGACACCGGGGAGCTGTTTTTT. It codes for CASSLRQGPDTGELFF.

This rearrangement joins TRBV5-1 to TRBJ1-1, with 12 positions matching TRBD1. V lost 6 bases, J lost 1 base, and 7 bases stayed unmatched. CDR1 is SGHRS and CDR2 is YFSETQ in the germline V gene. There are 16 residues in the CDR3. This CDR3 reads CASTRDRGRGNTEAFF. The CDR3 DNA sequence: TGCGCCAGCACCCGGGACAGGGGGCGCGGGAACACTGAAGCTTTCTTT. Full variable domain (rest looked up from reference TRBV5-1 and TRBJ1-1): KAGVTQTPRYLIKTRGQQVTLSCSPISGHRSVSWYQQTPGQGLQFLFEYFSETQRNKGNFPGRFSGRQFSNSRSEMNVSTLELGDSALYLCASTRDRGRGNTEAFFGQGTRLTVV.

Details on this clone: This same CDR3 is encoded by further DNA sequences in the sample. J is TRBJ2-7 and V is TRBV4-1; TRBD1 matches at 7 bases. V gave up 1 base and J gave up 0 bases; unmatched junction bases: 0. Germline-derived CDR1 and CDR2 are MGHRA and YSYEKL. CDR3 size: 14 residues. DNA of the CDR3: TGCGCCAGCAGCCAAGGACAGGGCTCCTACGAGCAGTACTTC. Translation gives CASSQGQGSYEQYF.

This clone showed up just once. CDR3 sequence: CASSLAGAPHEQYF. CDR3 nucleotide sequence: TGTGCCAGCAGCTTAGCGGGAGCCCCTCACGAGCAGTACTTC. This sequence joins TRBV5-4 and TRBJ2-7, with 8 bases lining up with TRBD2. The CDR3 is made up of 14 amino acids. V shed 2 bases and J 5 bases; nucleotides not matched to a gene: 6. The V gene's germline CDR1 is SGHNT and CDR2 YYREEE (reference sequence).

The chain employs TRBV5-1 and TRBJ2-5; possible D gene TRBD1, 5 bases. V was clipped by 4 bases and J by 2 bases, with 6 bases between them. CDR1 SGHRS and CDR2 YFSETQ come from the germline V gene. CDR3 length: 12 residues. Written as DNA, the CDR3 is TGCGCCAGCAGCCCAGGGCAAGAGACCCAGTACTTC. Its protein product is CASSPGQETQYF.

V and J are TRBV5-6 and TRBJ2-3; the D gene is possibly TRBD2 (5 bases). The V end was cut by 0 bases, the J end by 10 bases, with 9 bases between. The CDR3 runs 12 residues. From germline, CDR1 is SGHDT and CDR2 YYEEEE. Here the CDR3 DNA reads TGTGCCAGCAGCTTGGCCGGGGAAGCGCAGTATTTT. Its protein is CASSLAGEAQYF.

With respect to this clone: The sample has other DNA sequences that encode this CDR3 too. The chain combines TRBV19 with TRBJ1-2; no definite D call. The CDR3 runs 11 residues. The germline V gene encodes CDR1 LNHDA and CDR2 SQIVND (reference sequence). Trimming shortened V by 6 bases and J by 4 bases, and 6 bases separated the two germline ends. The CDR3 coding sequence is TGTGCCAGTAGCTACAGCTATGGCTACACCTTC. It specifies CASSYSYGYTF.

CDR3 DNA sequence: TGTGCCAGTATTTCATCTACAGGAATGAGCAATCAGCCCCAGCATTTT. This codes for CASISSTGMSNQPQHF. The chain employs TRBV19 and TRBJ1-5; D perhaps matches TRBD1 (5 bases). V was pared by 7 bases and J by 1 base, with 17 bases between. The CDR3 loop spans 16 amino acids. The germline V gene encodes CDR1 LNHDA and CDR2 SQIVND (reference sequence).

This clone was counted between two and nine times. The CDR3 bases are TGCGCCAGCAGTTTAACAGGGTACGAGCAGTACTTC. This gives the protein CASSLTGYEQYF. The gene calls are TRBV5-1 and TRBJ2-7, with D possibly matching TRBD1 (6 bases). With 5 bases removed from V and 4 bases from J, the gap between germline ends came to 10 bases. The germline CDR1 and CDR2 sequences are SGHRS and YFSETQ. This CDR3 is built from 12 residues. The entire variable domain, with the rest obtained from reference TRBV5-1 and TRBJ2-7, is as follows: KAGVTQTPRYLIKTRGQQVTLSCSPISGHRSVSWYQQTPGQGLQFLFEYFSETQRNKGNFPGRFSGRQFSNSRSEMNVSTLELGDSALYLCASSLTGYEQYFGPGTRLTVT.

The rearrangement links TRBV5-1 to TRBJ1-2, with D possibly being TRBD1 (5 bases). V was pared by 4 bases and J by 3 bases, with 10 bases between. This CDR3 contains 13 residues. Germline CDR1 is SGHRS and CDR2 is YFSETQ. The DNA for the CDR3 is TGCGCCAGCAGCCCGGGACTGCACTATGGCTACACCTTC. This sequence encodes CASSPGLHYGYTF.

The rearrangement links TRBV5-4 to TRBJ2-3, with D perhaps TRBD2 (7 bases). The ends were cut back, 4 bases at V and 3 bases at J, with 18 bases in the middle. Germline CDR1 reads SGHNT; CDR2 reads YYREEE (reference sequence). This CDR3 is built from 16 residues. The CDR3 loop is CASSALWGGATDTQYF. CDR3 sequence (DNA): TGTGCCAGCAGCGCGCTTTGGGGGGGGGCGACAGATACGCAGTATTTT.

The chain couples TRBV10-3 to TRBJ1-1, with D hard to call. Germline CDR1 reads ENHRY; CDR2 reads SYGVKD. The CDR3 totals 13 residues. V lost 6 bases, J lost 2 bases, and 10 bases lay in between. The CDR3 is CAIRSGYNTEAFF. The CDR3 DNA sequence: TGTGCCATCAGGAGCGGATATAACACTGAAGCTTTCTTT.

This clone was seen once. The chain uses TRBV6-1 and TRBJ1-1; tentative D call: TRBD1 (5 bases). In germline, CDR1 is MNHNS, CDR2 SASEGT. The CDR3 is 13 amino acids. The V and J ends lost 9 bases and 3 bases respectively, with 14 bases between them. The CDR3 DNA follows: TGTGCCAGTAGGGAGGGGTTGGACACTGAAGCTTTCTTT. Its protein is CASREGLDTEAFF.

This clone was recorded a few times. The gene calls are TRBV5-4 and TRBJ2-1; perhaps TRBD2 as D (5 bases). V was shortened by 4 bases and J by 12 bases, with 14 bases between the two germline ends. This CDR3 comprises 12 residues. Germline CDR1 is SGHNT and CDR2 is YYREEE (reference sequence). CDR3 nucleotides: TGTGCCAGCAGCATGGACTCCCCTAGGCAGTTCTTC. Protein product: CASSMDSPRQFF.

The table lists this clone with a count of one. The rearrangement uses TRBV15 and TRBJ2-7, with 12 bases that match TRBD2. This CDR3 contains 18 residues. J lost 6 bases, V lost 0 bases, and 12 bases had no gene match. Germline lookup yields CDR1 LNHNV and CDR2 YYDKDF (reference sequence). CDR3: CATSREIGGLAGYVEQYF. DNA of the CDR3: TGTGCCACCAGCAGAGAGATCGGTGGACTAGCGGGGTATGTCGAGCAGTACTTC.

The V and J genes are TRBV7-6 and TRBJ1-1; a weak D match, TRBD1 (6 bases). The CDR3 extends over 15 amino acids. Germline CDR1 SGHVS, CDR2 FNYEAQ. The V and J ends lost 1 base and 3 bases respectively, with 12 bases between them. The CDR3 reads CASSLGAGAHTEAFF. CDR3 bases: TGTGCCAGCAGCTTAGGGGCGGGGGCTCACACTGAAGCTTTCTTT.

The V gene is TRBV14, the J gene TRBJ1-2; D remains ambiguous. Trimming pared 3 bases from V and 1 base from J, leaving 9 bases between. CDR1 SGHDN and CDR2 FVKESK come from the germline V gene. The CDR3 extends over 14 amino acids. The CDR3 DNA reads TGTGCCAGCAGCCACAGAGACTATAACTATGGCTACACCTTC. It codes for CASSHRDYNYGYTF.

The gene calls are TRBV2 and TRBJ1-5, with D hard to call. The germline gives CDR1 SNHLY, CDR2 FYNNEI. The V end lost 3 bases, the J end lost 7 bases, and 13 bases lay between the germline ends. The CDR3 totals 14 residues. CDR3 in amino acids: CASSERTSRQPQHF. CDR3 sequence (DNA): TGTGCCAGCAGTGAGCGGACTTCCCGACAGCCCCAGCATTTT.

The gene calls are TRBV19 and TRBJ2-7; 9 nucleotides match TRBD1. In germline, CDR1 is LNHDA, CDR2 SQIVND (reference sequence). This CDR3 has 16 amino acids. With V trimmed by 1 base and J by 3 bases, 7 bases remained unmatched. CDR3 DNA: TGTGCCAGTAGTATAGTTCCGGGACAGGGAATCTACGAGCAGTACTTC. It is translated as CASSIVPGQGIYEQYF. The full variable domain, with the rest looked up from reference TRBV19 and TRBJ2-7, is DGGITQSPKYLFRKEGQNVTLSCEQNLNHDAMYWYRQDPGQGLRLIYYSQIVNDFQKGDIAEGYSVSREKKESFPLTVTSAQKNPTAFYLCASSIVPGQGIYEQYFGPGTRLTVT.

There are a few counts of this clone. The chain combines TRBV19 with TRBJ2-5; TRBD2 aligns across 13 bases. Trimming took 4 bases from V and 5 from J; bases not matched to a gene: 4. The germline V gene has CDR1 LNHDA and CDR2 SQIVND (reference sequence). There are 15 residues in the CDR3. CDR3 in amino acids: CASSRTGLAGETQYF. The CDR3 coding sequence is TGTGCCAGTAGTAGAACGGGACTAGCGGGGGAGACCCAGTACTTC.

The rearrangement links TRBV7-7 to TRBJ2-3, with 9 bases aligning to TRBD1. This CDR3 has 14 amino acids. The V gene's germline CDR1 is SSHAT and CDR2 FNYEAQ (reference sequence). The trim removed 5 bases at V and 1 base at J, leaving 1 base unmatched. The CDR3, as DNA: TGTGCCAGCAGCAGGACAGGGGGCACAGATACGCAGTATTTT. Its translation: CASSRTGGTDTQYF.

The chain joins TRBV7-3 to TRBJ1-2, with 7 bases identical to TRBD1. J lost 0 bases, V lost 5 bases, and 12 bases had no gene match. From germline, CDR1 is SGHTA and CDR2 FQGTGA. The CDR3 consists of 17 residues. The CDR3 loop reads CASSPQGGPGANYGYTF. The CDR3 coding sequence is TGTGCCAGCAGCCCCCAAGGGGGCCCGGGAGCTAACTATGGCTACACCTTC.

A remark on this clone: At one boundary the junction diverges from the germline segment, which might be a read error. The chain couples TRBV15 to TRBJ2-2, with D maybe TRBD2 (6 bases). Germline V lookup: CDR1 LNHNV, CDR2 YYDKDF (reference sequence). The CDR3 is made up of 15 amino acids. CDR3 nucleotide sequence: TGTGCCACCAGCAGAGGGAACGCAAACACCGGGGGGCTGTTTTTT. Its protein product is CATSRGNANTGGLFF.

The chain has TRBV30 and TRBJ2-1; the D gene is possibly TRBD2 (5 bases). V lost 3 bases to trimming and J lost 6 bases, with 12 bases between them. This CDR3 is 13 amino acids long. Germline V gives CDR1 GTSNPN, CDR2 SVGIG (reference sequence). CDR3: CAWRRPGLNEQFF. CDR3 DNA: TGTGCCTGGAGACGCCCCGGACTCAATGAGCAGTTCTTC. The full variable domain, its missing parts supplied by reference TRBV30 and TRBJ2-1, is SQTIHQWPATLVQPVGSPLSLECTVEGTSNPNLYWYRQAAGRGLQLLFYSVGIGQISSEVPQNLSASRPQDRQFILSSKKLLLSDSGFYLCAWRRPGLNEQFFGPGTRLTVL.

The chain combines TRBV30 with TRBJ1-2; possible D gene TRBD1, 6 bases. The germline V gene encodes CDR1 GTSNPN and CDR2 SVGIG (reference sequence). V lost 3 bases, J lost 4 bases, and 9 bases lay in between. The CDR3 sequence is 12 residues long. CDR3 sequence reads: CAWRGATYGYTF. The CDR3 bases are TGTGCCTGGAGGGGGGCGACCTATGGCTACACCTTC.

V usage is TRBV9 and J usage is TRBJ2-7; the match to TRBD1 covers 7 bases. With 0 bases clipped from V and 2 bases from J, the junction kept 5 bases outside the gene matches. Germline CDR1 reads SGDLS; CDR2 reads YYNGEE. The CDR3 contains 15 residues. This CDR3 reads CASSVAGTAAYEQYF. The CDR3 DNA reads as TGTGCCAGCAGCGTAGCCGGGACAGCCGCCTACGAGCAGTACTTC. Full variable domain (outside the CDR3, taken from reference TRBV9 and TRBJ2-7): DSGVTQTPKHLITATGQRVTLRCSPRSGDLSVYWYQQSLDQGLQFLIQYYNGEERAKGNILERFSAQQFPDLHSELNLSSLELGDSALYFCASSVAGTAAYEQYFGPGTRLTVT.

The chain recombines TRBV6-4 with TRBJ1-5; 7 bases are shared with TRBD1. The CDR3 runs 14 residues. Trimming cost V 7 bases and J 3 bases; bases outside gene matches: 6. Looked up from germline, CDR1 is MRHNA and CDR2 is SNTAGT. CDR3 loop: CASNGGGTNQPQHF. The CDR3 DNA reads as TGTGCCAGCAACGGAGGGGGCACCAATCAGCCCCAGCATTTT.

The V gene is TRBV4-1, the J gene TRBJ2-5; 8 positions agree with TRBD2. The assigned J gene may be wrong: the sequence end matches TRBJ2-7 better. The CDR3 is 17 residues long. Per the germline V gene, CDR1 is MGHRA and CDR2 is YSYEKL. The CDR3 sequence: CASSQGPVVAGYHEQYF. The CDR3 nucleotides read TGCGCCAGCAGCCAAGGTCCGGTGGTAGCGGGGTACCACGAGCAGTACTTC.

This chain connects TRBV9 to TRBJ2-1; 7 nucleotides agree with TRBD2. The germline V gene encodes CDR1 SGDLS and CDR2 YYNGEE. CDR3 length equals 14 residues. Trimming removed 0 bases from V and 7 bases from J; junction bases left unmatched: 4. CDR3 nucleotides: TGTGCCAGCAGCGTAGGTAATAGCGGGAATGAGCAGTTCTTC. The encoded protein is CASSVGNSGNEQFF.

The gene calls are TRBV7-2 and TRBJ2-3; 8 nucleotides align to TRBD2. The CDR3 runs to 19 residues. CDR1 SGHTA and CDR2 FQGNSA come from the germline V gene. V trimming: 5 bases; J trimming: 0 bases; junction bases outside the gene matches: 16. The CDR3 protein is CASSRKRLAGGSSTDTQYF. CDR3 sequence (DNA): TGTGCCAGCAGCCGAAAAAGGCTTGCGGGGGGCTCTAGCACAGATACGCAGTATTTT.